This T cell receptor beta chain came from a study of T cell repertoires in cytomegalovirus infection. Background on the study: Epitope selection comprised recently identified HLA-C-restricted CMV epitopes and well-studied HLA-B-restricted CMV epitopes. Broader study findings: CMV carriers with the relevant HLA were identified by cumulative public TCR beta family frequency. In two of eight donors, the top clonotype was HLA-C-restricted CMV-specific.

Remarks on this clonotype: Its antigen is unknown.

TCRdb re-called the reads through MiXCR, storing one row per CDR3 protein. The table records about 740,000 distinct CDR3 sequences, roughly a third of them present only once. V was cut by 2 bases and J by 8 bases, with 7 bases left in between. The length of the CDR3 is 12 residues. Germline CDR1 reads SNHLY; CDR2 reads FYNNEI. The sequence was collected from a human donor in good health (CMV status not recorded). Some clones in this sample may be carry-over from other donors' samples. V gene TRBV2 combines with J gene TRBJ1-3, with no clear D. Material: cultured PBMCs, obtained from culture after CMV antigen stimulation. Written as DNA, the CDR3 is TGTGCCAGCAGTGAAAAGGGAGACACCATATATTTT. Protein: CASSEKGDTIYF.